These 23 T cell receptor beta chains originate from one sample sequenced in a study of T cells in Graves' hyperthyroidism and ophthalmopathy. TCR beta CDR3 regions were amplified from RNA transcripts. An initial round of RT-PCR targeting the TCR CDR3 relied on the HTBI primer set. TCRdb reprocessed the multiplex PCR reads with MiXCR, giving one entry per CDR3 protein. This table has 530,000 or so distinct CDR3 sequences, roughly 17% appearing once. The material sequenced was blood. These receptors were obtained from a woman under 30 with Graves' ophthalmopathy.

Ten or more counts support this clonotype. V usage is TRBV7-2 and J usage is TRBJ2-3; the match to TRBD1 covers 8 bases. CDR1 and CDR2 from the germline V gene are SGHTA and FQGNSA. V trimming: 2 bases; J trimming: 6 bases; junction bases outside the gene matches: 10. The CDR3 covers 16 residues. The CDR3, as DNA: TGTGCCAGCAGCTTATTTGCAGGGGGCGCAATCGATACGCAGTATTTT. Its protein is CASSLFAGGAIDTQYF. Together with reference TRBV7-2 and TRBJ2-3, the CDR3 gives the full variable domain: GAGVSQSPSNKVTEKGKDVELRCDPISGHTALYWYRQSLGQGLEFLIYFQGNSAPDKSGLPSDRFSAERTGGSVSTLTIQRTQQEDSAVYLCASSLFAGGAIDTQYFGPGTRLTVL.

This clonotype was observed a handful of times. This chain links TRBV3-1 with TRBJ2-5; D is perhaps TRBD2 (6 bases). The ends were cut back, 4 bases at V and 3 bases at J, with 18 bases in the middle. The length of the CDR3 is 16 residues. Germline assignment: CDR1 LGHDT and CDR2 YNNKEL (reference sequence). CDR3 sequence reads: CASSLPPRSSEETQYF. CDR3 nucleotide sequence: TGTGCCAGCAGCCTACCGCCCCGGTCTAGCGAAGAGACCCAGTACTTC.

The genes are TRBV30 and TRBJ1-3, with TRBD1 identical over 8 bases. The CDR3 covers 15 residues. The V gene's germline CDR1 is GTSNPN and CDR2 SVGIG (reference sequence). The V gene end was trimmed by 4 bases and the J gene end by 4 bases; junction bases not matched to a gene: 9. CDR3 DNA: TGTGCCTGGACTCCACCCGACAGGGGAGGAAACACCATATATTTT. Translated, it gives CAWTPPDRGGNTIYF. The full variable domain, its missing parts supplied by reference TRBV30 and TRBJ1-3, is SQTIHQWPATLVQPVGSPLSLECTVEGTSNPNLYWYRQAAGRGLQLLFYSVGIGQISSEVPQNLSASRPQDRQFILSSKKLLLSDSGFYLCAWTPPDRGGNTIYFGEGSWLTVV.

This clonotype came up many times. At one of its ends the junction is not consistent with the germline gene, which may arise from a read error. The chain employs TRBV7-9 and TRBJ2-5; a weak D match, TRBD2 (5 bases). The CDR3 is made up of 15 amino acids. The V gene's germline CDR1 is SEHNR and CDR2 FQNEAQ (reference sequence). This CDR3 is CASSIALSGSGTQYF. The CDR3 DNA reads TGTGCCAGCAGCATAGCACTATCGGGGTCTGGGACCCAGTACTTC.

This clonotype was found a few times. The rearrangement uses TRBV11-2 and TRBJ2-1; TRBD2 matches 14 bases. The germline gives CDR1 SGHAT, CDR2 FQNNGV. The CDR3 has 16 amino acids. With V trimmed by 5 bases and J by 7 bases, 7 bases remained unmatched. The CDR3 region has the DNA TGTGCCAGCAGCACCCGACTAGCGGGGGGGGGGAATGAGCAGTTCTTC. Its protein product is CASSTRLAGGGNEQFF.

There are a few counts of this clonotype. The rearrangement joins TRBV4-3 to TRBJ2-3; possible D gene TRBD2, 5 bases. Germline CDR1 LGHNA, CDR2 YSLEER. The CDR3 is 15 amino acids. Trimming shortened V by 0 bases and J by 5 bases, and 12 bases separated the two germline ends. CDR3 in DNA: TGCGCCAGCAGCCAAGACTGGGCGGGCAGAGATACGCAGTATTTT. The encoded protein is CASSQDWAGRDTQYF.

The genes are TRBV7-2 and TRBJ2-1; a weak D match, TRBD1 (6 bases). CDR1 SGHTA and CDR2 FQGNSA come from the germline V gene. The V and J ends lost 1 base and 8 bases respectively, with 15 bases between them. This CDR3 spans 15 amino acids. The CDR3 nucleotides read TGTGCCAGCAGCTTAGGGGGGATACAGGGCTATGAGCAGTTCTTC. This codes for CASSLGGIQGYEQFF.

This clonotype was counted only a few times. The V call is TRBV7-8, the J call TRBJ2-3; D call uncertain. V dropped 3 bases and J dropped 0 bases, with 10 bases sitting between them. This CDR3 has 15 amino acids. CDR1 is SGHVS and CDR2 is FQNEAQ in the germline V gene. The CDR3 DNA follows: TGTGCCAGCAGCTTTGGCGCTCTCAGCACAGATACGCAGTATTTT. Its translation is CASSFGALSTDTQYF.

The chain combines TRBV28 with TRBJ2-7, with D possibly matching TRBD2 (6 bases). This CDR3 is 14 amino acids long. CDR1 and CDR2 (germline): MDHEN, SYDVKM. V lost 6 bases and J 2 bases, leaving 14 bases between the germline ends. The CDR3 protein is CASSPGTVTYEQYF. CDR3 coding DNA: TGTGCCAGCAGCCCTGGGACTGTAACCTACGAGCAGTACTTC.

J is TRBJ2-5 and V is TRBV3-1, with 12 bases that match TRBD2. Germline trimming cut 4 bases from V and 2 bases from J; bases unmatched to any gene: 8. Germline CDR1 is LGHDT and CDR2 is YNNKEL (reference sequence). CDR3 size: 17 residues. CDR3 DNA: TGTGCCAGCAGCCCCCCTAGCGGGGGGGCGGGGCAAGAGACCCAGTACTTC. This sequence encodes CASSPPSGGAGQETQYF.

This clonotype was detected only a few times. The chain is built from TRBV7-3 and TRBJ2-2, with D perhaps being TRBD1 or TRBD2 (5 bases each). The CDR3 is 14 residues long. Germline V gene lookup returns CDR1 SGHTA and CDR2 FQGTGA. Trimming removed 4 bases at V and 5 bases at J, with 11 bases between. The CDR3 nucleotides read TGTGCCAGCAGCTGGGGGAGAGGGACCGGGGAGCTGTTTTTT. This translates into CASSWGRGTGELFF. The full variable domain, its missing parts supplied by reference TRBV7-3 and TRBJ2-2, is GAGVSQTPSNKVTEKGKYVELRCDPISGHTALYWYRQSLGQGPEFLIYFQGTGAADDSGLPNDRFFAVRPEGSVSTLKIQRTERGDSAVYLCASSWGRGTGELFFGEGSRLTVL.

This clonotype was seen repeatedly, ten times or more. The chain is built from TRBV24-1 and TRBJ2-3; D remains ambiguous. This CDR3 is built from 18 residues. The V end lost 0 bases, the J end lost 1 base, and 16 bases lay between the germline ends. The germline CDR1 and CDR2 sequences are KGHDR and SFDVKD. The CDR3 nucleotides are TGTGCCACCAGTGATTTGTCGCCCGACCTAGGAGGCACAGATACGCAGTATTTT. It specifies CATSDLSPDLGGTDTQYF.

V and J are TRBV27 and TRBJ1-4; the D gene is possibly TRBD1 (5 bases). This CDR3 comprises 16 residues. CDR1 is MNHEY, CDR2 SMNVEV, per germline (reference sequence). V dropped 6 bases and J dropped 8 bases, with 22 bases sitting between them. The CDR3: CASSLRGGGLPEKLFF. The DNA of the CDR3 is TGTGCCAGCAGCCTAAGGGGCGGGGGATTGCCGGAAAAACTGTTTTTT. Complete variable domain (other parts from reference TRBV27 and TRBJ1-4): EAQVTQNPRYLITVTGKKLTVTCSQNMNHEYMSWYRQDPGLGLRQIYYSMNVEVTDKGDVPEGYKVSRKEKRNFPLILESPSPNQTSLYFCASSLRGGGLPEKLFFGSGTQLSVL.

The rearrangement joins TRBV7-9 to TRBJ1-1, with D possibly being TRBD1 (6 bases). Germline loops: CDR1 SEHNR, CDR2 FQNEAQ (reference sequence). V was pared by 1 base and J by 11 bases, with 11 bases between. This CDR3 comprises 12 residues. The CDR3 protein is CASSLEGGGAFF. For the CDR3, the DNA is TGTGCCAGCAGCTTAGAGGGGGGGGGCGCTTTCTTT.

This clonotype was counted at least ten times. The chain uses TRBV6-1 and TRBJ2-1; D gene unclear. Trimming cost V 7 bases and J 0 bases, with 7 bases left between them. CDR3 length: 13 residues. Germline V gene sequence: CDR1 MNHNS, CDR2 SASEGT. The CDR3 bases are TGTGCCAGCACCGGCAGCTCCTACAATGAGCAGTTCTTC. It codes for CASTGSSYNEQFF.

This clonotype showed up many times. The V call is TRBV28, the J call TRBJ2-2; TRBD2 matches 7 bases. With 1 base clipped from V and 1 base from J, the junction kept 3 bases outside the gene matches. Germline V lookup: CDR1 MDHEN, CDR2 SYDVKM. This CDR3 has 16 residues. The CDR3 sequence: CASSLFQRGNTGELFF. CDR3 coding DNA: TGTGCCAGCAGTTTATTCCAGCGGGGGAACACCGGGGAGCTGTTTTTT.

The sample holds many counts of this clonotype. The chain recombines TRBV11-2 with TRBJ2-7; D remains ambiguous. Trimming cost V 5 bases and J 0 bases, with 17 bases left between them. There are 16 residues in the CDR3. Germline V gives CDR1 SGHAT, CDR2 FQNNGV. CDR3 in DNA: TGTGCCAGCAGCCCACATGAGTTGAGCGCCTCCTACGAGCAGTACTTC. Its translation is CASSPHELSASYEQYF.

The chain couples TRBV7-3 to TRBJ1-2; the match to TRBD1 covers 11 bases. Unmatched junction bases numbered 21, after V lost 5 bases and J lost 7 bases. Germline CDR1 SGHTA, CDR2 FQGTGA. The CDR3 length is 19 residues. The CDR3 nucleotides are TGTGCCAGCAGCCCCCACCGGGACAGGGGGTTCAGGGGTGAGTCTGGCTACACCTTC. It yields the protein CASSPHRDRGFRGESGYTF.

As regards this clonotype: Just one base apart from a much larger clone, this may be a read error. This chain connects TRBV28 to TRBJ1-2; tentative D call: TRBD1 (5 bases). Germline V gene data show CDR1 as MDHEN and CDR2 as SYDVKM. V lost 5 bases and J 4 bases, leaving 14 bases between the germline ends. The CDR3 length is 14 residues. The DNA for the CDR3 is TGTGCCAGCAGTCTCGGACATGCAGGCTATGGCTACACCTTC. Translation: CASSLGHAGYGYTF.

The chain couples TRBV10-2 to TRBJ1-5; D is unresolved. In germline, CDR1 is WSHSY, CDR2 SAAADI. Trimming shortened V by 3 bases and J by 2 bases, and 11 bases separated the two germline ends. The CDR3 spans 15 residues. The CDR3, as DNA: TGCGCCAGCAGTGAATCGGGCGGCGGCAATCAGCCCCAGCATTTT. Its translation is CASSESGGGNQPQHF.

This rearrangement joins TRBV18 to TRBJ2-7; the D gene is possibly TRBD2 (5 bases). V shed 3 bases and J shed 6 bases, with 12 bases lying between them. The CDR3 runs 13 residues. Looked up from germline, CDR1 is KGHSH and CDR2 is LQKENI. The CDR3 bases are TGTGCCAGCTCACCCCCGGGGTCAGGCGAGCAGTACTTC. Its protein product is CASSPPGSGEQYF.

V is TRBV28 and J is TRBJ2-2; D might be TRBD1 (6 bases). The CDR3 totals 13 residues. Germline V gives CDR1 MDHEN, CDR2 SYDVKM. Between the trimmed V and J ends, which lost 6 bases and 4 bases, there was a span of 9 bases. The CDR3 DNA sequence: TGTGCCAGCAGCCAGGACAGCACCGGGGAGCTGTTTTTT. It yields the protein CASSQDSTGELFF. The entire variable domain, with the rest obtained from reference TRBV28 and TRBJ2-2, is as follows: DVKVTQSSRYLVKRTGEKVFLECVQDMDHENMFWYRQDPGLGLRLIYFSYDVKMKEKGDIPEGYSVSREKKERFSLILESASTNQTSMYLCASSQDSTGELFFGEGSRLTVL.

In this sample, this clonotype turned up a few times. V gene TRBV4-1 combines with J gene TRBJ2-5; no clear D gene. The CDR3 sequence is 15 residues long. V was cut by 1 base and J by 2 bases, with 11 bases left in between. The V gene's germline CDR1 is MGHRA and CDR2 YSYEKL. CDR3 amino acids: CASSQVRLGQETQYF. The DNA for the CDR3 is TGCGCCAGCAGCCAAGTCCGACTCGGTCAAGAGACCCAGTACTTC.